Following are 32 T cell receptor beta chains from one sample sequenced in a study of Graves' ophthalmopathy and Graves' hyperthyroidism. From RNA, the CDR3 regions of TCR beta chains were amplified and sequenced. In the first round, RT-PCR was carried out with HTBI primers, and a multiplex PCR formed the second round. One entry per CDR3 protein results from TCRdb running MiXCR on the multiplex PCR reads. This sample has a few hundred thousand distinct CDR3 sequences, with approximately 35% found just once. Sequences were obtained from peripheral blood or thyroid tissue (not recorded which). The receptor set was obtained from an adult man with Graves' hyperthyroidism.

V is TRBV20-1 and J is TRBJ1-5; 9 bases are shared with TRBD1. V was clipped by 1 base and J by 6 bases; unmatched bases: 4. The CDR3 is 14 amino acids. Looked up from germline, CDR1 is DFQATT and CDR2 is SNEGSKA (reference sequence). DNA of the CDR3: TGCAGTGCTAGAGTGGGACAGGGATCTCAGCCCCAGCATTTT. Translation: CSARVGQGSQPQHF.

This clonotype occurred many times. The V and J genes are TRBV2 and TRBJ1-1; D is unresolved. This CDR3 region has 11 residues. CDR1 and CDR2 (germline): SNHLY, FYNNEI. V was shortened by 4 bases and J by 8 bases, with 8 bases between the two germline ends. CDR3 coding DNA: TGTGCCAGCAGTGTTTTAACGGAAGCTTTCTTT. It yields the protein CASSVLTEAFF.

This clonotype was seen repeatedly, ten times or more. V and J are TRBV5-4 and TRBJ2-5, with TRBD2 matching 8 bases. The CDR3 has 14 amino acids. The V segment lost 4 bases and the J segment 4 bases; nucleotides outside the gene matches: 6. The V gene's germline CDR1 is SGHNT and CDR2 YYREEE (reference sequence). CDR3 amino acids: CASSPRTSTETQYF. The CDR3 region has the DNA TGTGCCAGCAGCCCTCGGACTAGCACAGAGACCCAGTACTTC.

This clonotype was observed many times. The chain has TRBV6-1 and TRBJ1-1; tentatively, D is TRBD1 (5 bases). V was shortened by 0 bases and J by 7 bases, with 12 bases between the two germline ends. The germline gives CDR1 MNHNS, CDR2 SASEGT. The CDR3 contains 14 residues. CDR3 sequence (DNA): TGTGCCAGCAGTGAAGCGGGGACGGGAAATGAAGCTTTCTTT. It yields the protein CASSEAGTGNEAFF.

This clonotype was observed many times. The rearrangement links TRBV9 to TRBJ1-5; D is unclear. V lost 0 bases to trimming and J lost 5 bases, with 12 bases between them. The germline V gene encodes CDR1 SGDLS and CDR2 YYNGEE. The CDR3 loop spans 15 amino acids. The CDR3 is CASSVGSGAHQPQHF. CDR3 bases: TGTGCCAGCAGCGTAGGGTCCGGAGCACATCAGCCCCAGCATTTT.

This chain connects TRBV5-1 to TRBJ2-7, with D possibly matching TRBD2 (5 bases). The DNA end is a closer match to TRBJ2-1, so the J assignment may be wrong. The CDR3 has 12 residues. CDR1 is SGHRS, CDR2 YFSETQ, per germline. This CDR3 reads CASSPDEGAQFF. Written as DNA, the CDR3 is TGCGCCAGCAGCCCAGATGAGGGCGCGCAGTTCTTC.

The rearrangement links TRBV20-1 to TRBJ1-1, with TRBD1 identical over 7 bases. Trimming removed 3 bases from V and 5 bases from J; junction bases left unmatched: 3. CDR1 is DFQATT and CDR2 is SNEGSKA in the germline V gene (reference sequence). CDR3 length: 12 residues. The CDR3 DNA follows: TGCAGTGCTAGGGACAGGAGAACTGAAGCTTTCTTT. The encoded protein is CSARDRRTEAFF.

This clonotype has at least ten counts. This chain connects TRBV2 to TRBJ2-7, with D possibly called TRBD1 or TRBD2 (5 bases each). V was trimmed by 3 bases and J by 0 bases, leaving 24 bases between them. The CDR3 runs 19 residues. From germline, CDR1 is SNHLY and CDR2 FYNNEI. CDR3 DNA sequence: TGTGCCAGCAGTGACACAGACGCCTTGGGACCCCTTAGCTCCTACGAGCAGTACTTC. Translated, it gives CASSDTDALGPLSSYEQYF. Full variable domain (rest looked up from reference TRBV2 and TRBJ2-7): EPEVTQTPSHQVTQMGQEVILRCVPISNHLYFYWYRQILGQKVEFLVSFYNNEISEKSEIFDDQFSVERPDGSNFTLKIRSTKLEDSAMYFCASSDTDALGPLSSYEQYFGPGTRLTVT.

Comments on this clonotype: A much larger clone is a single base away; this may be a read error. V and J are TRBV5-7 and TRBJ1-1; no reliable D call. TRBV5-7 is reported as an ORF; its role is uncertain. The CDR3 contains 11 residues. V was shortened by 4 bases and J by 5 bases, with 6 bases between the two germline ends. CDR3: CASSQRTEAFF. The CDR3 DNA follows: TGTGCCAGCAGCCAGAGAACTGAAGCTTTCTTT.

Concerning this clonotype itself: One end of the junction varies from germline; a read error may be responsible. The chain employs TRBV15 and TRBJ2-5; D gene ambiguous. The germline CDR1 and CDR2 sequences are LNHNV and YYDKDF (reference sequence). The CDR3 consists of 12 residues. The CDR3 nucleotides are TGTGCCACCAGCGGAGATTTAGAGACCCAGTACTTC. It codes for CATSGDLETQYF.

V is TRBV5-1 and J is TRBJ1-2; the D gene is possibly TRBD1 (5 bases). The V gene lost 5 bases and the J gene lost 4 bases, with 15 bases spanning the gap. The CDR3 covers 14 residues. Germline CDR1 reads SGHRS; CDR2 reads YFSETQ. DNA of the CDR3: TGCGCCAGCAGACTTGCTCAGGGAGGCTATGGCTACACCTTC. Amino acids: CASRLAQGGYGYTF.

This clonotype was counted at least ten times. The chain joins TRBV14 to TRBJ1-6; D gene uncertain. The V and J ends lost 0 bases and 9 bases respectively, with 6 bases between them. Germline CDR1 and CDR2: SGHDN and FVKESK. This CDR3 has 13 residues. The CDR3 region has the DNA TGTGCCAGCAGCCAAGATTACCTTTCACCCCTCCACTTT. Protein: CASSQDYLSPLHF.

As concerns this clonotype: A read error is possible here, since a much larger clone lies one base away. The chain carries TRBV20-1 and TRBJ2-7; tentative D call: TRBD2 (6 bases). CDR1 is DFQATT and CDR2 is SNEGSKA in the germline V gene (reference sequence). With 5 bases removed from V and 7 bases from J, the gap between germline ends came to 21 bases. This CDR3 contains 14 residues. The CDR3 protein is CSAGASQGGREQYF. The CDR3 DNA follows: TGCAGTGCTGGAGCCTCTCAGGGAGGTAGAGAGCAGTACTTC.

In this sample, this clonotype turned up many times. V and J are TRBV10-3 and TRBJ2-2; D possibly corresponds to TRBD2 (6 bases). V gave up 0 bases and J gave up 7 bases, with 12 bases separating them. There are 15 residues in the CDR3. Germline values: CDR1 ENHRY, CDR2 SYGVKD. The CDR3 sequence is CAISESISGGGELFF. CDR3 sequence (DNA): TGTGCCATCAGTGAGTCGATTAGCGGTGGCGGGGAGCTGTTTTTT.

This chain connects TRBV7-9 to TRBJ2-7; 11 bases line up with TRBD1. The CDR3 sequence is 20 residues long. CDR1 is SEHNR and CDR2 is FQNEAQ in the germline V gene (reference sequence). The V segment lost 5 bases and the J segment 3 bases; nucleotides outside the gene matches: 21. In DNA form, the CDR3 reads TGTGCCAGCAGCCTAGACGCAGTGAAGTCCCGGGACAGGGGGGACTACGAGCAGTACTTC. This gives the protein CASSLDAVKSRDRGDYEQYF.

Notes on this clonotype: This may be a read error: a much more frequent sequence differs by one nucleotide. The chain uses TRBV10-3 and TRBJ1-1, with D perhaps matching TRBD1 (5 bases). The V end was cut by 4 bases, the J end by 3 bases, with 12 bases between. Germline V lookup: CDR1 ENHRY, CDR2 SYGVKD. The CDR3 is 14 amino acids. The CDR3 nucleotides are TGTGCCATCAGTGTGTATCAGGGAGACACTGAAGCTTTCTTT. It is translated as CAISVYQGDTEAFF.

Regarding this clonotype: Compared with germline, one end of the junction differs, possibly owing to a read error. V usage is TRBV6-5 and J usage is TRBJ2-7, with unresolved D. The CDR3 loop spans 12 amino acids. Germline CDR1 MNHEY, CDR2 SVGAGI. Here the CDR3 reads CASSPGPYGQYF. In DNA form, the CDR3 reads TGTGCCAGCAGTCCCGGACCCTACGGGCAGTACTTC.

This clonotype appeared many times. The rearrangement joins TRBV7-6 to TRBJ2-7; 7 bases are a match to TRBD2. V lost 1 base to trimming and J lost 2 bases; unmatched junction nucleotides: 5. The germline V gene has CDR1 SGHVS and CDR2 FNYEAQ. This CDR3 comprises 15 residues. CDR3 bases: TGTGCCAGCAGCTTAGGTAGCGGGTATGCCTACGAGCAGTACTTC. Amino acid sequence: CASSLGSGYAYEQYF.

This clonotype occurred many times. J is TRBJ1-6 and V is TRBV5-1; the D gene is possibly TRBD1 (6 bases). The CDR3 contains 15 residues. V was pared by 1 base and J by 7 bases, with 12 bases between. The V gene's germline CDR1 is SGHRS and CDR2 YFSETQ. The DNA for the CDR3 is TGCGCCAGCAGCTTGCTTCCAGGGGACAATTCACCCCTCCACTTT. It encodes CASSLLPGDNSPLHF.

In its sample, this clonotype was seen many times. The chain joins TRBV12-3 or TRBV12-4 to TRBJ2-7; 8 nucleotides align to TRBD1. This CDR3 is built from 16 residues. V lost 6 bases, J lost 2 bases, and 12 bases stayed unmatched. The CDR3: CASSPFRGLPPYEQYF. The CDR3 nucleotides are TGTGCCAGCAGCCCCTTCAGGGGGCTTCCACCCTACGAGCAGTACTTC.

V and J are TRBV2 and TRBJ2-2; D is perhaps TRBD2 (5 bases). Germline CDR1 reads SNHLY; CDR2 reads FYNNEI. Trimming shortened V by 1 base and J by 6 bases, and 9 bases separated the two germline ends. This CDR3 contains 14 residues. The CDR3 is CASSEEASPGELFF. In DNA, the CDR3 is TGTGCCAGCAGTGAAGAGGCTAGCCCCGGGGAGCTGTTTTTT.

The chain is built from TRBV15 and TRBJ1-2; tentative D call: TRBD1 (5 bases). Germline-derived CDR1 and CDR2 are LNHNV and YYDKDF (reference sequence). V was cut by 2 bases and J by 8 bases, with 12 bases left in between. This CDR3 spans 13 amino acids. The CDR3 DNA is TGTGCCACCAGCAGACGGGGCGAACGAGGCTACACCTTC. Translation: CATSRRGERGYTF.

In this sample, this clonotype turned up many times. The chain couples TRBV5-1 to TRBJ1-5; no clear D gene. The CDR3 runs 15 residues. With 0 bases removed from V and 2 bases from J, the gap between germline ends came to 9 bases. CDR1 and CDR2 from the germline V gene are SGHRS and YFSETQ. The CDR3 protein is CASSLGGSGNQPQHF. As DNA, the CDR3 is TGCGCCAGCAGCTTGGGGGGATCAGGCAATCAGCCCCAGCATTTT.

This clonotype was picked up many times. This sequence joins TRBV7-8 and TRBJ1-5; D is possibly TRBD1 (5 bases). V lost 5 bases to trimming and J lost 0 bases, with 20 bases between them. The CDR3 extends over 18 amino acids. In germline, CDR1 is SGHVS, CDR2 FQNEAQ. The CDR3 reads CASSLISGDRDSNQPQHF. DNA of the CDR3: TGTGCCAGCAGCCTAATCTCCGGAGACAGAGATAGCAATCAGCCCCAGCATTTT. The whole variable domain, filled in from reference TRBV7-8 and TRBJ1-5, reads GAGVSQSPRYKVAKRGQDVALRCDPISGHVSLFWYQQALGQGPEFLTYFQNEAQLDKSGLPSDRFFAERPEGSVSTLKIQRTQQEDSAVYLCASSLISGDRDSNQPQHFGDGTRLSIL.

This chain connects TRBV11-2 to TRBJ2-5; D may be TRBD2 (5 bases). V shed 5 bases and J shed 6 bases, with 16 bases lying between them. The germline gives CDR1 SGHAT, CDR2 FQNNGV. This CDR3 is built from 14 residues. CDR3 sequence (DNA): TGTGCCAGCAGCCCTACTCCGGGAACCCAGACCCAGTACTTC. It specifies CASSPTPGTQTQYF.

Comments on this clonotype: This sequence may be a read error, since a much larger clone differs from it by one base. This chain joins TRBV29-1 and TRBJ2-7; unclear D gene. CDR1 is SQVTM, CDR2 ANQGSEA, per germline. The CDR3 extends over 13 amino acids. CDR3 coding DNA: TGCAACGTCTCCCCCCAGGCCCCCTACGAGCAGTACTTC. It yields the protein CNVSPQAPYEQYF.

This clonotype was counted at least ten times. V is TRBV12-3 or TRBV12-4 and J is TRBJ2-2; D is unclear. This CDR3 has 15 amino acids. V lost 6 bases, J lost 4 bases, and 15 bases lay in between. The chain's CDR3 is CASRDQPSVTGELFF. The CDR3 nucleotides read TGTGCCAGCAGAGACCAACCAAGCGTCACCGGGGAGCTGTTTTTT.

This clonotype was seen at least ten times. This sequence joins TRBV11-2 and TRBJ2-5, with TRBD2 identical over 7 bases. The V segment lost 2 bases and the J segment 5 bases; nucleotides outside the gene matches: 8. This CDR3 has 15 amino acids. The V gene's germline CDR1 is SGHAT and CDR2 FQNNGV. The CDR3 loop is CASSLPSAGVETQYF. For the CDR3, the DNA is TGTGCCAGCAGCTTACCTTCGGCGGGAGTGGAGACCCAGTACTTC.

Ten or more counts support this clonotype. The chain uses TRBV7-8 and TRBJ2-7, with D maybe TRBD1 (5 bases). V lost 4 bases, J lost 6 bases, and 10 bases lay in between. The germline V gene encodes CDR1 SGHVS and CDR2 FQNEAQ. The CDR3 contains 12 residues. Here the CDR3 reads CASSSTGPEQYF. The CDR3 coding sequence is TGTGCCAGCAGCTCAACAGGACCCGAGCAGTACTTC.

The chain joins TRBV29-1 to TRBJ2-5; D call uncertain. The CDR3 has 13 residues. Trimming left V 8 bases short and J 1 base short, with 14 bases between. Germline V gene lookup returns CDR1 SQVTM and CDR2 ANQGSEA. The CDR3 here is CSPVGRSQETQYF. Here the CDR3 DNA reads TGCAGCCCTGTCGGGCGGAGCCAAGAGACCCAGTACTTC.

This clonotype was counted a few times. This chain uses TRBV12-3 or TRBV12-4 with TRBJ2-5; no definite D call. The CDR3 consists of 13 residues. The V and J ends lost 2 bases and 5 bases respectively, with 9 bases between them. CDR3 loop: CASSLWRKETQYF. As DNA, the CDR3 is TGTGCCAGCAGTTTATGGAGAAAGGAGACCCAGTACTTC.

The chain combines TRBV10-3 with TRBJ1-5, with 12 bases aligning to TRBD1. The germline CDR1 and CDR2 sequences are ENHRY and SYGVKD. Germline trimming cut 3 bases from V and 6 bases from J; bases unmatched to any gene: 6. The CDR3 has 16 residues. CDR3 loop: CAISDWGTGGTQPQHF. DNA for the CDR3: TGTGCCATCAGTGATTGGGGGACAGGGGGCACTCAGCCCCAGCATTTT.